This passage covers 21 T cell receptor beta chains from one sample sequenced in a study of cytomegalovirus exposure and HLA in healthy donors. This PCR relied on a set of 60 Vbeta primers and 13 Jbeta primers. Sequencing was performed with immunoSEQ multiplex PCR; in TCRdb, only in-frame clones are kept and a portion is missing. The table lists approximately 130,000 clones, 75% to 90% of them singletons. The sequenced sample was PBMCs. These TCRs come from a woman between 25 and 40 years old in good health and CMV-seropositive.

This clone came up once. The chain carries TRBV11-1 and TRBJ1-1; D remains unclear. V was pared by 3 bases and J by 5 bases, with 13 bases between. The CDR3 contains 14 residues. Per germline, CDR1 SGHAT and CDR2 FQDESV (reference sequence). The CDR3 spells CASSFLSRETEAFF. The CDR3, as DNA: TGTGCCAGCAGCTTTCTCAGTAGGGAGACTGAAGCTTTCTTT. The complete variable domain, with remaining parts taken from reference TRBV11-1 and TRBJ1-1, reads EAEVAQSPRYKITEKSQAVAFWCDPISGHATLYWYRQILGQGPELLVQFQDESVVDDSQLPKDRFSAERLKGVDSTLKIQPAELGDSAMYLCASSFLSRETEAFFGQGTRLTVV.

This clone has a single count. The rearrangement uses TRBV7-6 and TRBJ2-7, with 15 nucleotides matching TRBD2. The CDR3 runs 15 residues. Germline V CDR1 and CDR2: SGHVS, FNYEAQ. Unmatched junction bases numbered 7, after V lost 9 bases and J lost 4 bases. CDR3 DNA: TGTGCCAGTTCGGGGGGACTAGCGGGGGGTTACGAGCAGTACTTC. It translates to CASSGGLAGGYEQYF.

The chain combines TRBV12-5 with TRBJ2-7; D remains unclear. V was trimmed by 5 bases and J by 3 bases, leaving 8 bases between them. The CDR3 runs 12 residues. Germline CDR1 and CDR2: LGHNT and FRNRAP. In DNA, the CDR3 is TGTGCTAGTGGTCTCAGTCACTACGAGCAGTACTTC. This translates into CASGLSHYEQYF.

The V and J genes are TRBV10-3 and TRBJ2-5; 9 bases are shared with TRBD1. The V and J ends lost 6 bases and 5 bases, in that order; junction bases with no gene match: 7. Germline V lookup: CDR1 ENHRY, CDR2 SYGVKD. This CDR3 comprises 14 residues. The CDR3, as DNA: TGTGCCATCAGCCCGGACAGGGGAGTTGAGACCCAGTACTTC. Amino acids: CAISPDRGVETQYF.

The rearrangement joins TRBV2 to TRBJ2-7; D is perhaps TRBD2 (6 bases). From germline, CDR1 is SNHLY and CDR2 FYNNEI. With 7 bases removed from V and 5 bases from J, the gap between germline ends came to 18 bases. The CDR3 spans 14 residues. Here the CDR3 reads CASTPRDGIHEQYF. CDR3 DNA: TGTGCCAGCACCCCGCGGGACGGCATCCACGAGCAGTACTTC.

J is TRBJ1-1 and V is TRBV28, with D perhaps TRBD1 (5 bases). This CDR3 region has 14 residues. The germline CDR1 and CDR2 sequences are MDHEN and SYDVKM. The ends were cut back, 2 bases at V and 5 bases at J, with 12 bases in the middle. DNA of the CDR3: TGTGCCAGCAGTTTACAACTACGGGGGACTGAAGCTTTCTTT. Encoded protein: CASSLQLRGTEAFF.

The J gene is TRBJ2-3, the V gene TRBV5-1; weak D call: TRBD2 (5 bases). Germline CDR1 SGHRS, CDR2 YFSETQ. Trimming cost V 4 bases and J 3 bases, with 12 bases left between them. This CDR3 is built from 14 residues. The CDR3 DNA reads as TGCGCCAGCAGCCCCCTCGGGGTTACAGATACGCAGTATTTT. It yields the protein CASSPLGVTDTQYF.

The V and J genes are TRBV25-1 and TRBJ2-3; 8 bases are a match to TRBD2. Trimming at V came to 5 bases and at J to 4 bases, leaving 8 bases not matched to a gene. Germline V gene data show CDR1 as MGHDK and CDR2 as SYGVNS. CDR3 length equals 15 residues. CDR3 sequence reads: CASSLSGSPPDTQYF. CDR3 in DNA: TGTGCCAGCAGTCTCAGCGGGAGCCCGCCAGATACGCAGTATTTT.

V is TRBV6-5 and J is TRBJ2-7; 8 nucleotides agree with TRBD1. The CDR3 contains 13 residues. The germline gives CDR1 MNHEY, CDR2 SVGAGI. The ends lost 3 bases at V and 7 bases at J; junction bases unmatched: 5. The CDR3 loop is CASSYRTGWEQYF. The CDR3 DNA reads as TGTGCCAGCAGTTATCGGACAGGGTGGGAGCAGTACTTC.

The V gene is TRBV5-6, the J gene TRBJ1-2; the D is unclear. The germline V gene encodes CDR1 SGHDT and CDR2 YYEEEE. The germline V and J ends were trimmed by 2 bases and 5 bases, with 13 bases remaining between them. The CDR3 totals 14 residues. CDR3: CASSLPRPEYGYTF. DNA of the CDR3: TGTGCCAGCAGCTTACCCAGGCCTGAGTATGGCTACACCTTC.

The J gene is TRBJ1-3, the V gene TRBV5-1; the match to TRBD1 covers 9 bases. The germline CDR1 and CDR2 sequences are SGHRS and YFSETQ. The CDR3 has 15 amino acids. V lost 3 bases and J lost 0; bases outside the gene matches: 1. The CDR3 nucleotides read TGCGCCAGCAGCTCGACAGGGGGCTCTGGAAACACCATATATTTT. Protein product: CASSSTGGSGNTIYF.

The chain is built from TRBV9 and TRBJ2-2; D uncertain. The V gene's germline CDR1 is SGDLS and CDR2 YYNGEE. CDR3 length equals 14 residues. Trimming cost V 3 bases and J 8 bases, with 14 bases left between them. The CDR3 region has the DNA TGTGCCAGCAGCGCCACCTCTCTCCTAGGGGAGCTGTTTTTT. Translating gives CASSATSLLGELFF.

This clone was observed once. The rearrangement uses TRBV27 and TRBJ1-1; 7 bases match TRBD1. V shed 4 bases and J 8 bases; nucleotides not matched to a gene: 7. The germline CDR1 and CDR2 sequences are MNHEY and SMNVEV (reference sequence). CDR3 size: 13 residues. The CDR3: CASSSLTGAEAFF. CDR3 DNA sequence: TGTGCCAGCAGTTCCCTCACAGGGGCCGAAGCTTTCTTT.

The chain carries TRBV5-1 and TRBJ2-5; unclear D gene. The CDR3 is 13 residues long. Trimming shortened V by 3 bases and J by 0 bases, and 6 bases separated the two germline ends. The germline V gene has CDR1 SGHRS and CDR2 YFSETQ. The CDR3 DNA follows: TGCGCCAGCAGCTCCACAAACCAAGAGACCCAGTACTTC. As protein: CASSSTNQETQYF.

Here the CDR3 reads CASSLTGGVGNQPQHF. The DNA for the CDR3 is TGTGCCAGCAGTTTAACAGGGGGCGTGGGCAATCAGCCCCAGCATTTT. The chain couples TRBV6-5 to TRBJ1-5; 9 nucleotides agree with TRBD1. The V gene's germline CDR1 is MNHEY and CDR2 SVGAGI. The V and J ends lost 4 bases and 2 bases, in that order; junction bases with no gene match: 6. CDR3 size: 16 residues.

This chain uses TRBV6-6 with TRBJ1-4; a weak D match, TRBD1 (6 bases). V was trimmed by 6 bases and J by 8 bases, leaving 19 bases between them. The CDR3 is 15 amino acids. Germline CDR1 and CDR2: MNHNY and SVGAGI (reference sequence). CDR3: CASSLPSGGGEKLFF. The CDR3 DNA sequence: TGTGCCAGCAGCCTCCCTTCGGGAGGGGGGGAAAAACTGTTTTTT.

Concerning this clone: In the same sample, other DNA sequences code for this CDR3. The chain carries TRBV18 and TRBJ1-1; 8 bases are a match to TRBD1. The CDR3 is 13 amino acids. J gave up 4 bases and V 6 bases, and 4 bases lay outside the gene matches. The germline CDR1 and CDR2 sequences are KGHSH and LQKENI. The DNA for the CDR3 is TGTGCCAGCTCCCGGACAGGGACCACTGAAGCTTTCTTT. Translation: CASSRTGTTEAFF.

The chain is built from TRBV4-2 and TRBJ2-5; TRBD2 might be the D (5 bases). CDR1 and CDR2 (germline): LGHNA, YNFKEQ. V was trimmed by 0 bases and J by 5 bases, leaving 13 bases between them. The length of the CDR3 is 15 residues. This CDR3 reads CASSQDPSMDETQYF. CDR3 DNA sequence: TGTGCCAGCAGCCAAGATCCTAGCATGGACGAGACCCAGTACTTC.

This clone was picked up one time. The chain is built from TRBV29-1 and TRBJ2-1; tentative D call: TRBD2 (6 bases). Trimming removed 8 bases at V and 11 bases at J, with 22 bases between. The germline V gene encodes CDR1 SQVTM and CDR2 ANQGSEA. This CDR3 has 13 amino acids. DNA for the CDR3: TGCAGCACGGCAGTCAACCGGGGGTTCCAGCAGTTCTTC. Its translation: CSTAVNRGFQQFF.

This chain uses TRBV7-8 with TRBJ2-5; D not resolved. The DNA end is a closer match to TRBJ2-7, so the J assignment may be wrong. The CDR3 length is 13 residues. Germline V gene lookup returns CDR1 SGHVS and CDR2 FQNEAQ. For the CDR3, the DNA is TGTGCCAGCAGCCCACCAGGTGACTACGAGCAGTACTTC. This encodes CASSPPGDYEQYF.

This sequence joins TRBV9 and TRBJ1-2, with D perhaps matching TRBD1 (5 bases). The CDR3 loop spans 16 amino acids. Germline CDR1 reads SGDLS; CDR2 reads YYNGEE. V lost 6 bases to trimming and J lost 4 bases, with 22 bases between them. The CDR3 DNA is TGTGCCAGCACCCTCGGGGGGTGGGGACCGGCCTATGGCTACACCTTC. This codes for CASTLGGWGPAYGYTF.